One sample yielded the 7 T cell receptor beta chains listed below, sequenced in a study of OX40 agonist ivuxolimab in advanced cancers. Sequenced by immunoSEQ multiplex PCR; TCRdb stores in-frame clones only, minus some. The sample lists 60,000 or so clones, more than 80% occurring once. This material consisted of CD4+ or CD8+ T cells sorted from blood, taken in a trial of the OX40 agonist ivuxolimab. The receptors were gathered from an adult with an advanced solid tumor such as melanoma, head and neck, liver or kidney cancer.

The sample holds one count of this clone. The chain employs TRBV27 and TRBJ1-1; D is possibly TRBD1 (5 bases). V dropped 2 bases and J dropped 5 bases, with 9 bases sitting between them. The CDR3 loop spans 13 amino acids. Germline lookup yields CDR1 MNHEY and CDR2 SMNVEV (reference sequence). CDR3 residues: CASSLNGGTEAFF. CDR3 coding DNA: TGTGCCAGCAGTTTAAACGGGGGAACTGAAGCTTTCTTT.

This chain joins TRBV18 and TRBJ2-2; D not resolved. This CDR3 comprises 18 residues. V was pared by 6 bases and J by 2 bases, with 22 bases between. Germline CDR1 and CDR2: KGHSH and LQKENI. The CDR3 loop reads CASSLFISSEINTGELFF. CDR3 in DNA: TGTGCCAGCTCTCTCTTTATCTCTTCCGAGATTAACACCGGGGAGCTGTTTTTT.

This chain connects TRBV5-1 to TRBJ2-1, with 9 bases fitting TRBD1. Germline CDR1 is SGHRS and CDR2 is YFSETQ. CDR3 size: 15 residues. V lost 4 bases and J lost 2; bases outside the gene matches: 4. CDR3 DNA: TGCGCCAGCAGCGGTGGACAGGGGACCTACAATGAGCAGTTCTTC. Translating gives CASSGGQGTYNEQFF.

The chain is built from TRBV27 and TRBJ1-6; TRBD1 matches 7 bases. Germline CDR1 is MNHEY and CDR2 is SMNVEV (reference sequence). J gave up 7 bases and V 2 bases, and 5 bases lay outside the gene matches. The CDR3 contains 15 residues. The CDR3 spells CASSLVGTANSPLHF. The CDR3 nucleotides are TGTGCCAGCAGTTTAGTGGGGACAGCAAATTCACCCCTCCACTTT.

The V call is TRBV6-6, the J call TRBJ2-2; D uncertain. CDR1 MNHNY and CDR2 SVGAGI come from the germline V gene (reference sequence). The CDR3 has 12 residues. V lost 5 bases and J 7 bases, leaving 8 bases between the germline ends. The CDR3 here is CASSLPGGELFF. Here the CDR3 DNA reads TGTGCCAGCAGTCTCCCCGGCGGGGAGCTGTTTTTT.

The V gene is TRBV6-5, the J gene TRBJ2-7; 10 bases match TRBD1. Germline V gives CDR1 MNHEY, CDR2 SVGAGI. V shed 7 bases and J 3 bases; nucleotides not matched to a gene: 6. There are 14 residues in the CDR3. CDR3 loop: CASTRDRGYYEQYF. CDR3 coding DNA: TGTGCCAGCACCCGGGACAGGGGATACTACGAGCAGTACTTC.

This clone was found once. The gene calls are TRBV28 and TRBJ2-2; TRBD1 aligns across 10 bases. The germline V gene encodes CDR1 MDHEN and CDR2 SYDVKM. The CDR3 runs to 21 residues. Trimming took 6 bases from V and 4 from J; bases not matched to a gene: 23. CDR3 sequence: CASSFTFFRDRGKSGTGELFF. Written as DNA, the CDR3 is TGTGCCAGCAGCTTTACTTTCTTCCGGGACAGGGGTAAATCTGGCACCGGGGAGCTGTTTTTT. Combining the CDR3 with reference TRBV28 and TRBJ2-2 gives the whole variable domain DVKVTQSSRYLVKRTGEKVFLECVQDMDHENMFWYRQDPGLGLRLIYFSYDVKMKEKGDIPEGYSVSREKKERFSLILESASTNQTSMYLCASSFTFFRDRGKSGTGELFFGEGSRLTVL.